The rows below give T cell receptor beta chains drawn from one sample of a study of T cells after yellow fever vaccination. Using its own MiXCR run on the 5' RACE reads, TCRdb lists one record per CDR3 protein. The data hold hundreds of thousands of distinct CDR3 sequences, with approximately 13% observed a single time. Source: PBMCs, taken on the day of the yellow fever booster vaccination. The receptors stem from a man aged 25 to 45 who received the YFV17D yellow fever vaccine. The CDR3 runs from the conserved cysteine through the conserved F or W. A D gene is named only where the DNA matches it firmly. Clone sizes are given selectively: once, few, many, or a class where the clone is expanded.

TRBJ2-5 | 18 | TRBD2 | - | TRBV28 | CASSLFSPRTSGKETQYF | TGTGCCAGCAGTTTATTCAGCCCTAGGACTAGCGGGAAAGAGACCCAGTACTTC
TRBJ2-1 | 16 | TRBD2 | - | TRBV5-1 | CASSSQLAGDPNEQFF | TGCGCCAGCAGCTCCCAACTAGCGGGAGACCCGAATGAGCAGTTCTTC
TRBJ2-3 | 16 | TRBD2 | - | TRBV5-5 | CASSLRREAGTDTQYF | TGTGCCAGCAGCTTGAGGCGGGAGGCGGGGACAGATACGCAGTATTTT
TRBJ2-7 | 15 | TRBD1 | - | TRBV4-3 | CASSQDAQGAGEQYF | TGCGCCAGCAGCCAAGACGCACAGGGGGCTGGAGAGCAGTACTTC
TRBJ2-5 | 13 | TRBD1 | few | TRBV5-6 | CAVSTGGRETQYF | TGTGCCGTCAGTACAGGGGGCAGGGAGACCCAGTACTTC
TRBJ2-5 | 13 | - | - | TRBV29-1 | CSVTRTVKETQYF | TGCAGCGTAACCAGGACAGTGAAAGAGACCCAGTACTTC
TRBJ1-5 | 12 | - | few | TRBV7-9 | CASSSTNQPQHF | TGTGCCAGCAGTTCGACCAATCAGCCCCAGCATTTT
TRBJ1-2 | 14 | - | few | TRBV4-3 | CASSRTRGVKGYTF | TGCGCCAGCAGCCGGACGAGAGGGGTGAAAGGCTACACCTTC
TRBJ2-1 | 17 | TRBD2 | few | TRBV30 | CAWRKLAGGSSYNEQFF | TGTGCCTGGAGGAAACTAGCGGGGGGATCTTCCTACAATGAGCAGTTCTTC
TRBJ1-1 | 14 | - | few | TRBV6-5 | CASSYGGGRTEAFF | TGTGCCAGCAGTTACGGTGGGGGGAGGACTGAAGCTTTCTTT
TRBJ2-3 | 13 | TRBD2 | few | TRBV20-1 | CSADGLARDTQYF | TGCAGTGCCGACGGACTAGCTAGGGATACGCAGTATTTT
TRBJ2-5 | 13 | - | - | TRBV12-3/TRBV12-4 | CASSFYLQETQYF | TGTGCCAGCAGTTTCTATCTGCAGGAGACCCAGTACTTC
TRBJ2-7 | 12 | TRBD2 | - | TRBV28 | CASTGLALEQYF | TGTGCCAGCACCGGACTAGCTCTCGAGCAGTACTTC
TRBJ2-1 | 11 | - | - | TRBV6-2/TRBV6-3 | CASSPGTGQFF | TGTGCCAGCAGTCCCGGGACGGGGCAGTTCTTC
TRBJ1-5 | 15 | - | - | TRBV3-1 | CASSQDRGLYQPQHF | TGTGCCAGCAGCCAAGATCGGGGGCTCTATCAGCCCCAGCATTTT
TRBJ2-4 | 13 | - | - | TRBV30 | CAWDDEAKNIQYF | TGTGCCTGGGACGACGAGGCCAAAAACATTCAGTACTTC
TRBJ2-3 | 17 | TRBD2 | few | TRBV5-8 | CASSSMGGTSGGDTQYF | TGTGCCAGCAGCTCAATGGGGGGGACTAGCGGGGGAGATACGCAGTATTTT
TRBJ2-7 | 18 | TRBD2 | few | TRBV7-2 | CASSLAFTSGGPPYEQYF | TGTGCCAGCAGCTTAGCATTTACTAGCGGGGGCCCACCCTACGAGCAGTACTTC
TRBJ2-1 | 15 | - | - | TRBV5-5 | CASTLRRETYNEQFF | TGTGCCAGCACCCTGCGTCGGGAGACCTACAATGAGCAGTTCTTC
TRBJ2-1 | 15 | TRBD2 | - | TRBV5-1 | CASSLALAGSFEQFF | TGCGCCAGCAGCTTGGCTCTAGCGGGGTCATTTGAGCAGTTCTTC
TRBJ1-3 | 15 | - | - | TRBV7-2 | CASSGTGRDGNTIYF | TGTGCCAGCAGTGGTACGGGACGAGATGGAAACACCATATATTTT
TRBJ2-7 | 15 | - | once | TRBV5-1 | CASSLAAGAAYEQYF | TGCGCCAGCAGCTTGGCCGCGGGCGCCGCCTACGAGCAGTACTTC
TRBJ2-7 | 14 | - | - | TRBV7-2 | CASSPGLQPYEQYF | TGTGCCAGCAGCCCGGGACTGCAACCCTACGAGCAGTACTTC
TRBJ2-1 | 20 | TRBD2 | few | TRBV5-1 | CASRSPTGTSGAAGYNEQFF | TGCGCCAGCAGGTCCCCGACAGGGACTAGCGGGGCCGCGGGGTACAATGAGCAGTTCTTC
TRBJ2-3 | 17 | - | - | TRBV7-2 | CASSTLGGGPRTDTQYF | TGTGCCAGCAGCACCCTGGGGGGAGGCCCTCGCACAGATACGCAGTATTTT
TRBJ1-5 | 14 | TRBD1 | - | TRBV20-1 | CSARVQGAVQPQHF | TGCAGTGCTAGAGTTCAGGGGGCTGTTCAGCCCCAGCATTTT
TRBJ2-3 | 16 | TRBD2 | - | TRBV20-1 | CSASSLAGGRTDTQYF | TGCAGTGCTAGCTCACTAGCGGGGGGCCGCACAGATACGCAGTATTTT
TRBJ2-7 | 14 | TRBD2 | once | TRBV10-3 | CAISDTTSRYEQYF | TGTGCCATCTCTGACACGACTAGCAGGTACGAGCAGTACTTC
TRBJ1-6 | 14 | - | - | TRBV7-9 | CASSLGYENSPLHF | TGTGCCAGCAGCTTAGGATACGAGAATTCACCCCTCCACTTT
TRBJ2-1 | 15 | - | - | TRBV29-1 | CSALVEPLRGNEQFF | TGCAGCGCTCTTGTAGAGCCCCTTAGAGGAAATGAGCAGTTCTTC
TRBJ2-7 | 14 | - | - | TRBV21-1 | CANLSTGDTYEQYF | TGTGCCAACCTTTCGACAGGGGACACGTACGAGCAGTACTTC
TRBJ1-1 | 13 | - | many | TRBV7-2 | CASSLRSGHEAFF | TGTGCCAGCAGCCTTAGATCAGGTCATGAAGCTTTCTTT
TRBJ2-7 | 12 | - | few | TRBV3-1 | CASRGLRDEQYF | TGTGCCAGCAGGGGGCTTCGGGACGAGCAGTACTTC
TRBJ2-1 | 10 | - | - | TRBV20-1 | CSIDRAEQFF | TGCAGCATTGATCGGGCGGAGCAGTTCTTC
TRBJ2-1 | 14 | TRBD1 | few | TRBV5-1 | CASFEGAGGNEQFF | TGCGCCAGTTTCGAAGGAGCAGGGGGCAATGAGCAGTTCTTC
TRBJ2-1 | 20 | TRBD2 | once | TRBV11-1 | CASSPAYRLAGAPLYNEQFF | TGTGCCAGCAGCCCCGCCTACAGGCTAGCGGGAGCTCCCCTCTACAATGAGCAGTTCTTC
TRBJ2-1 | 13 | TRBD2 | few | TRBV27 | CASSPPASGLEFF | TGTGCCAGCAGTCCCCCCGCTAGCGGATTAGAGTTCTTC
TRBJ2-6 | 17 | - | few | TRBV20-1 | CSARDMAGSSGANVLTF | TGCAGTGCTAGAGATATGGCGGGGTCATCTGGGGCCAACGTCCTGACTTTC
TRBJ2-5 | 14 | TRBD1 | - | TRBV7-2 | CASSWDRWRETQYF | TGTGCCAGCAGCTGGGACAGGTGGAGGGAGACCCAGTACTTC
TRBJ2-6 | 16 | - | few | TRBV29-1 | CSVGTTRPSGANVLTF | TGCAGCGTTGGTACGACGAGGCCCTCTGGGGCCAACGTCCTGACTTTC
TRBJ2-6 | 20 | - | - | TRBV6-2/TRBV6-3 | CASHPGDVLFMRSGANVLTF | TGTGCCAGCCACCCAGGGGACGTCCTATTTATGCGATCTGGGGCCAACGTCCTGACTTTC
TRBJ2-5 | 18 | TRBD2 | few | TRBV18 | CASSPRFSGSGLQETQYF | TGTGCCAGCTCACCACGGTTTAGCGGGAGCGGACTACAAGAGACCCAGTACTTC
TRBJ1-4 | 15 | - | - | TRBV14 | CASSQVGGTNEKLFF | TGTGCCAGCAGCCAGGTGGGAGGAACTAATGAAAAACTGTTTTTT
TRBJ1-4 | 12 | - | few | TRBV28 | CASSLREEKLFF | TGTGCCAGCAGTTTGAGGGAGGAAAAACTGTTTTTT
TRBJ2-5 | 16 | TRBD2 | few | TRBV20-1 | CSTSTVGLAGEETQYF | TGCAGTACTAGCACTGTGGGACTAGCGGGAGAAGAGACCCAGTACTTC
TRBJ2-7 | 14 | - | few | TRBV6-1 | CASREGHNSYEQYF | TGTGCCAGCAGAGAAGGACATAACTCCTACGAGCAGTACTTC
TRBJ1-1 | 15 | - | few | TRBV18 | CASSPPGRGDTEAFF | TGTGCCAGCTCACCCCCCGGGAGGGGGGACACTGAAGCTTTCTTT
TRBJ2-7 | 14 | - | few | TRBV2 | CASGIRGEWDEQYF | TGTGCCAGCGGGATTCGGGGAGAATGGGACGAGCAGTACTTC